The count of the clone carrying this TCR beta chain is one. As handled by the study authors: Amplifying reference gene primers gave estimates of nucleated cell counts. Profiling relied on immunoSEQ multiplex PCR, and the TCRdb table lists in-frame clones only, not all of them. V and J calls and clone size are given by that table; D and trimming were obtained from the DNA. The table has roughly 150,000 clones, more than 65% seen once. The entry originates in a study of blood T cell repertoires in COVID-19. Study-wide background: The origin of the acute and convalescent COVID-19 samples was the United States, Italy and Spain. Sources were T cells, B-cell-depleted T cells, or PBMCs; the material itself was cDNA or gDNA.

CDR3 length: 14 residues. Trimming stripped 6 bases from V and 2 bases from J, with 12 bases between. Germline CDR1 LNHDA, CDR2 SQIVND (reference sequence). The chain recombines TRBV19 with TRBJ2-3, with D perhaps matching TRBD1 (6 bases). The sequence derives from a man aged 55 to 70 with acute or convalescent COVID-19. Material: peripheral blood. The CDR3 loop reads CASSQGSPTDTQYF. CDR3 bases: TGTGCCAGTAGCCAGGGGTCCCCCACAGATACGCAGTATTTT.